These T cell receptor beta chains were read from a single sample in a study of CD8+CD57+ T cells in acquired aplastic anemia. MiXCR was run by TCRdb on the reads, yielding one entry per CDR3 protein. The sample shows some 200,000 distinct CDR3 sequences, less than 75% of them seen only once. Sequences were obtained from sorted CD4+, CD8+, or CD8+CD57+ T cells (not recorded which) from PBMCs. The receptors were sampled from a human donor with aplastic anemia. Each CDR3 is given with its conserved first and last residue. D genes are given only for firm matches. Clone size appears in some rows only: once, few, many, or a class for an expanded clone.

clone_size j_call v_call d_call cdr3_length cdr3_aa cdr3_nt
- TRBJ2-3 TRBV29-1 - 14 CSVGLTAYTDTQYF TGCAGCGTTGGACTTACCGCTTACACAGATACGCAGTATTTT
- TRBJ1-2 TRBV10-1 TRBD1 16 CASSESTGQGGYGYTF TGCGCCAGCAGTGAGTCGACGGGACAGGGTGGCTATGGCTACACCTTC
many TRBJ1-1 TRBV11-2 - 13 CASRQEQTTEAFF TGTGCCAGCCGGCAGGAGCAGACCACTGAAGCTTTCTTT
- TRBJ2-7 TRBV7-2 TRBD1 14 CASSSGGAPYEQYF TGTGCCAGCAGCTCAGGGGGCGCCCCCTACGAGCAGTACTTC
many TRBJ2-2 TRBV11-3 - 11 CASQDTGELFF TGTGCCAGCCAGGACACCGGGGAGCTGTTTTTT
many TRBJ2-3 TRBV7-9 TRBD1 16 CASSLGRTGPPDTQYF TGTGCCAGCAGCTTAGGACGGACAGGGCCTCCAGATACGCAGTATTTT
- TRBJ1-2 TRBV9 TRBD1 12 CASVDRVNGYTF TGTGCCAGCGTGGACAGGGTTAATGGCTACACCTTC
- TRBJ2-7 TRBV2 - 14 CASSTWDTRYEQYF TGTGCCAGCAGTACTTGGGACACCAGATACGAGCAGTACTTC
few TRBJ2-5 TRBV24-1 - 16 CATSDPSSGRIETQYF TGTGCCACCAGTGATCCGTCGTCGGGCAGGATCGAGACCCAGTACTTC
- TRBJ2-7 TRBV29-1 TRBD1 12 CSVRQGAGEQYF TGCAGCGTCAGACAGGGGGCAGGGGAGCAGTACTTC
- TRBJ2-6 TRBV20-1 - 16 CSASGGQFSGANVPTF TGCAGTGCTAGCGGGGGCCAATTTTCTGGGGCCAACGTCCCGACTTTC
few TRBJ2-5 TRBV13 TRBD2 17 CASSLGLGSSGQETQYF TGTGCCAGCAGCTTAGGGTTAGGGTCTAGCGGACAAGAGACCCAGTACTTC
- TRBJ2-5 TRBV9 TRBD2 14 CASKGSGSQETQYF TGTGCCAGCAAGGGTAGCGGGAGCCAAGAGACCCAGTACTTC
- TRBJ2-7 TRBV27 TRBD1 13 CASSTGGTYEQYF TGTGCCAGTTCAACAGGGGGAACCTACGAGCAGTACTTC
few TRBJ1-1 TRBV20-1 - 15 CSARDGYRQNTEAFF TGCAGTGCTAGAGATGGGTACAGACAGAACACTGAAGCTTTCTTT
- TRBJ2-1 TRBV20-1 - 13 CSARDPNADEHFF TGCAGTGCTAGAGATCCGAATGCCGATGAGCATTTCTTC
- TRBJ2-3 TRBV5-1 - 14 CASSLVVGGDTQYF TGCGCCAGCAGCTTGGTGGTAGGGGGAGATACGCAGTATTTT
- TRBJ2-7 TRBV10-3 - 15 CAISSSRDASYEQYF TGTGCCATCAGCTCATCAAGGGACGCCTCCTACGAGCAGTACTTC
- TRBJ2-1 TRBV10-1 - 14 CASGRGSSYDEQFF TGCGCCAGCGGACGGGGGAGCTCCTACGATGAGCAGTTCTTC
many TRBJ1-6 TRBV7-4 TRBD1 16 CASSLGQAMHNSPLHF TGTGCCAGCAGCTTGGGACAGGCGATGCATAATTCACCCCTCCACTTT
- TRBJ2-3 TRBV7-9 TRBD2 17 CASSPPSGGSSTDTQYF TGCGCCAGCAGCCCCCCCAGCGGGGGATCGAGCACAGATACGCAGTATTTT
- TRBJ1-1 TRBV7-3 - 12 CASRQPNGEAFF TGTGCCAGCAGGCAACCTAACGGGGAAGCTTTCTTT
- TRBJ2-3 TRBV7-9 TRBD2 18 CASSSPGLAGGSTDTQYF TGTGCCAGCAGCTCACCGGGACTAGCGGGAGGGTCCACAGATACGCAGTATTTT
- TRBJ2-1 TRBV25-1 TRBD2 12 CASSEPGLASFF TGTGCCAGCAGTGAACCGGGACTAGCATCATTCTTC
- TRBJ2-3 TRBV11-2 - 14 CASSFAVSTDTQYF TGTGCCAGCAGCTTTGCGGTTAGCACAGATACGCAGTATTTT
many TRBJ2-1 TRBV15 TRBD2 15 CATSAGLALNNEQFF TGTGCCACCAGCGCAGGACTAGCACTGAACAATGAGCAGTTCTTC
- TRBJ2-7 TRBV4-3 - 14 CASSQGGGQYEQYF TGCGCCAGCAGCCAAGGTGGGGGGCAATACGAGCAGTACTTC
many TRBJ1-2 TRBV29-1 TRBD1 14 CSVSPWTGTYGYTF TGCAGCGTTTCGCCCTGGACAGGGACCTATGGCTACACCTTC
few TRBJ2-1 TRBV20-1 TRBD2 16 CSARPLLAGPNNEQFF TGCAGTGCTAGACCGTTACTAGCGGGTCCCAACAATGAGCAGTTCTTC
- TRBJ1-5 TRBV19 - 12 CASSSGDQPQHF TGTGCCAGCAGCTCGGGGGATCAGCCCCAGCATTTT
- TRBJ1-2 TRBV7-3 - 13 CASSLCANYGYTF TGTGCCAGCAGCTTATGTGCTAACTATGGCTACACCTTC
- TRBJ1-1 TRBV9 - 14 CASSVGEVGTEAFF TGTGCCAGCAGCGTAGGGGAAGTTGGCACTGAAGCTTTCTTT
- TRBJ2-1 TRBV9 - 16 CASSPTQDGGSYEQFF TGTGCCAGCAGCCCCACCCAGGATGGGGGATCGTATGAGCAGTTCTTC
once TRBJ2-7 TRBV9 - 15 CASSVGSMGEDEQYF TGTGCCAGCAGCGTAGGATCTATGGGGGAGGACGAGCAGTACTTC
- TRBJ2-7 TRBV7-2 - 15 CASSYDRDRSYEQYF TGTGCCAGCAGCTATGATCGTGACAGGTCCTACGAGCAGTACTTC
- TRBJ2-5 TRBV2 - 15 CASSVSGGVQETQYF TGTGCCAGCAGTGTGTCCGGGGGAGTTCAAGAGACCCAGTACTTC
many TRBJ2-2 TRBV19 TRBD1 15 CASCQGVFDTGELFF TGTGCCAGTTGTCAGGGGGTCTTCGACACCGGGGAGCTGTTTTTT
few TRBJ2-7 TRBV29-1 TRBD2 13 CSVVSSGSDEQYF TGCAGCGTTGTATCGAGCGGGAGTGACGAGCAGTACTTC
few TRBJ2-7 TRBV7-2 TRBD2 14 CASSFGGGPNEQYF TGTGCCAGCAGCTTCGGGGGAGGGCCCAACGAGCAGTACTTC